These T cell receptor beta chains were read from a single sample in a study of T cells after yellow fever vaccination. TCRdb processed the 5' RACE reads anew with MiXCR; each CDR3 protein has one entry. The sample yields about 240,000 distinct CDR3 sequences, less than 9% seen once. The material sequenced was CD4+ T cells sorted from PBMCs, taken 15 days after the yellow fever booster vaccination. These receptors originate from a man aged 25 to 40 who received the YFV17D yellow fever vaccine. CDR3s include the opening cysteine and the closing phenylalanine or tryptophan. The D gene is left open where the match is weak.

d_call	v_call	j_call	cdr3_aa
-	TRBV28	TRBJ2-1	CASRTEDEQFF
TRBD1	TRBV12-3/TRBV12-4	TRBJ2-7	CASSSLGRTGYEQYF
TRBD1	TRBV2	TRBJ2-7	CASSAGQGTYYEQYF
TRBD2	TRBV12-3/TRBV12-4	TRBJ2-1	CASSYYLLSGSHGNEQFF
-	TRBV7-9	TRBJ2-1	CASRNRDYNEQFF
-	TRBV12-3/TRBV12-4	TRBJ2-6	CASGRDTTISGANVLTF
TRBD2	TRBV20-1	TRBJ2-1	CSARAPGTSSYNEQFF
-	TRBV14	TRBJ1-1	CASGRTRMSEAFF
-	TRBV20-1	TRBJ1-3	CSAPGRERSGNTIYF
-	TRBV7-9	TRBJ1-3	CASSPTVNSGNTIYF
TRBD2	TRBV12-3/TRBV12-4	TRBJ2-3	CASRKLAGGLSDTQYF
-	TRBV2	TRBJ2-7	CARSEALYSIGYEQYF
TRBD1	TRBV28	TRBJ2-3	CASRIQGAIADTQYF
-	TRBV7-8	TRBJ1-1	CASSLQQNTEAFF
-	TRBV6-4	TRBJ2-3	CASSDSYGDTQYF
TRBD1	TRBV11-2	TRBJ2-1	CASSLDLDRGSNEQFF
TRBD2	TRBV18	TRBJ2-7	CASSPASGRTYSYEQYF
TRBD1	TRBV9	TRBJ1-4	CASSAQGATSTTNEKLFF
-	TRBV4-3	TRBJ2-5	CASSQSVQGETQYF
-	TRBV18	TRBJ2-3	CASSLGSDTDTQYF
-	TRBV20-1	TRBJ2-3	CSARARGGTDTQYF
TRBD1	TRBV2	TRBJ1-1	CASSDRGGTEAFF
-	TRBV7-2	TRBJ1-2	CASSLDSHNAGYTF
-	TRBV4-3	TRBJ2-7	CASSLAGTGPYEQYF
TRBD2	TRBV12-3/TRBV12-4	TRBJ2-5	CASSTASGRVETQYF
TRBD2	TRBV12-3/TRBV12-4	TRBJ2-3	CASSQREAPTDTQYF
TRBD1	TRBV4-3	TRBJ2-2	CASSQDRQGTNTGELFF
-	TRBV20-1	TRBJ2-7	CSAEGDLHYEQYF
-	TRBV20-1	TRBJ1-5	CSAAFARDQQPQHF
-	TRBV7-3	TRBJ2-1	CASSLRVAGTNEQFF
-	TRBV20-1	TRBJ1-2	CSARDFYTF
-	TRBV20-1	TRBJ2-7	CSAGSPHPSSEQYF
TRBD1	TRBV7-2	TRBJ2-7	CASSPTRQGAAEQYF
-	TRBV7-2	TRBJ2-3	CASSLLAGKGGTDTQYF
-	TRBV20-1	TRBJ1-6	CSSQDGNSPLHF
-	TRBV7-2	TRBJ2-7	CASSRTGYGYEQYF
-	TRBV20-1	TRBJ2-7	CSAMSGASYEQYF
-	TRBV2	TRBJ1-5	CARSDLGARQPQHF
-	TRBV24-1	TRBJ2-1	CATSDWGPRTYNEQFF
-	TRBV7-9	TRBJ2-1	CASSFISMAYNEQFF
-	TRBV11-2	TRBJ2-7	CASSLEGTAGTREQYF
-	TRBV30	TRBJ2-3	CAWSRSMGYSTDTQYF
TRBD1	TRBV20-1	TRBJ2-1	CSAYTRGTVYNEQFF
TRBD2	TRBV4-1	TRBJ2-1	CASSQDRGVKSSYNEQFF
-	TRBV7-6	TRBJ2-1	CASSLRGRQSSYNEQFF
TRBD1	TRBV27	TRBJ2-1	CASTRDSGRNEQFF
TRBD2	TRBV11-2	TRBJ2-3	CASSLDASGRYTDTQYF
-	TRBV4-3	TRBJ2-3	CASSQERGTDTQYF
-	TRBV20-1	TRBJ1-1	CSARNTEAFF
-	TRBV29-1	TRBJ1-1	CSPTLTTGSEAFF
TRBD2	TRBV29-1	TRBJ2-6	CSVALSGRAGANVLTF
-	TRBV7-9	TRBJ1-6	CASSSALHF
-	TRBV11-2	TRBJ2-7	CASSLGLTEQYF